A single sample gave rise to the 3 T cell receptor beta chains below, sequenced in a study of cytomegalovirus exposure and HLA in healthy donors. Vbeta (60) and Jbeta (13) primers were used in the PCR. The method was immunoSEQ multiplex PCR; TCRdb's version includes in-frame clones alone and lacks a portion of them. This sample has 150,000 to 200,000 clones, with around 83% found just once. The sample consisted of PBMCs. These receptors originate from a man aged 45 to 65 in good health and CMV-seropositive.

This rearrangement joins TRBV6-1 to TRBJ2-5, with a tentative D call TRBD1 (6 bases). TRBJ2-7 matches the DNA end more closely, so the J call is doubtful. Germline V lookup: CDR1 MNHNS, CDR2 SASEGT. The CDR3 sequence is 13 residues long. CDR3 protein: CASSRDIFYEQYF. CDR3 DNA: TGTGCCAGCAGCCGGGACATCTTTTACGAGCAGTACTTC.

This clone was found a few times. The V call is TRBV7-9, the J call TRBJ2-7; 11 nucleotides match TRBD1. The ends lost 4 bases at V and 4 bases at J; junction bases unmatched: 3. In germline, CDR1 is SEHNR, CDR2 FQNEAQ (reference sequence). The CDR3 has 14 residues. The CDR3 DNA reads TGTGCCAGCAGCTGGACAGGGGGCGCGTACGAGCAGTACTTC. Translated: CASSWTGGAYEQYF.

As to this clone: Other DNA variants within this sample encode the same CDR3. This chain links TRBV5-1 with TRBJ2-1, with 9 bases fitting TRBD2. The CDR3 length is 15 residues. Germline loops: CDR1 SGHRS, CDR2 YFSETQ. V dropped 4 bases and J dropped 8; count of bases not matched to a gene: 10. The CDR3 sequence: CASSEGLAGGDEQFF. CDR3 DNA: TGCGCCAGCAGCGAGGGACTGGCGGGGGGGGATGAGCAGTTCTTC.